The clone carrying this T cell receptor (beta chain) was observed a single time. What it recognizes is unknown. The repertoire was sequenced with immunoSEQ multiplex PCR; TCRdb's copy has only in-frame clones and lacks some. Of tens of thousands of clones in the sample, 85% to 90% were seen once. The CDR3 runs 15 residues. The germline V gene encodes CDR1 KGHSH and CDR2 LQKENI. Unmatched junction bases numbered 7, after V lost 6 bases and J lost 1 base. The data derive from a study of OX40 agonist ivuxolimab in advanced cancers. Background on the study: Enrollees could have had prior anti-PD-1, anti-PD-L1 or anti-CTLA-4 therapy, which approximately 40% had received.

Study results and limitations: By week 6 at 0.1 to 3.0 mg/kg, blood CD4+ and CD8+ T cells had expanded clonally.

The source of this sequence is an adult with an advanced solid tumor such as melanoma, head and neck, liver or kidney cancer. V and J are TRBV18 and TRBJ2-5, with 8 bases lining up with TRBD1. The source material was CD4+ or CD8+ T cells sorted from blood, sampled in a trial of the OX40 agonist ivuxolimab. CDR3 loop: CASSPGTGAQETQYF. The CDR3 DNA is TGTGCCAGCTCTCCCGGGACAGGCGCCCAAGAGACCCAGTACTTC.